The present T cell receptor (beta chain) was sequenced within a study of T cells in Graves' hyperthyroidism and ophthalmopathy. General study points: Blood samples included most of the expanded thyroid clonotypes exceeding 0.001. Ophthalmopathy stood apart from stable hyperthyroidism in a 13 V-J model.

This clonotype was seen a few times. Its cognate antigen is unknown. Germline V CDR1 and CDR2: MGHRA, YSYEKL. The V gene end was trimmed by 4 bases and the J gene end by 9 bases; junction bases not matched to a gene: 15. The CDR3 consists of 16 residues. It was RNA transcripts that yielded the amplified TCR beta CDR3 regions. First-round RT-PCR targeting the TCR CDR3 was performed with the HTBI primer set. TCRdb itself ran the multiplex PCR reads through MiXCR, one entry per CDR3 protein. The sample records around 400,000 distinct CDR3 sequences, around 15% being singletons. The sequence was obtained from a woman aged 55-70 years with Graves' ophthalmopathy. The sample consisted of blood. V and J are TRBV4-1 and TRBJ2-5, with 9 bases identical to TRBD1. CDR3 sequence reads: CASSPGTGRPIVAQYF. DNA for the CDR3: TGCGCCAGCAGCCCCGGGACAGGGCGGCCAATCGTAGCCCAGTACTTC.